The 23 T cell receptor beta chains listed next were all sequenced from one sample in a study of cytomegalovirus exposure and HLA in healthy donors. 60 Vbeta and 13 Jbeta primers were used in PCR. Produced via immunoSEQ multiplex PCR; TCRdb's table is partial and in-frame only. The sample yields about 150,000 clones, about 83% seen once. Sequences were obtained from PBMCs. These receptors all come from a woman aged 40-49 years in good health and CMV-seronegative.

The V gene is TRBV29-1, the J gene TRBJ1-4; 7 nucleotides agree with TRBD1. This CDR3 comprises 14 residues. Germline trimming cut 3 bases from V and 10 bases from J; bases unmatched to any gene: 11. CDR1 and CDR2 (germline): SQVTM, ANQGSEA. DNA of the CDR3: TGCAGCGTTGATATAAGGGGGCAAGTAGGAAAACTGTTTTTT. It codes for CSVDIRGQVGKLFF.

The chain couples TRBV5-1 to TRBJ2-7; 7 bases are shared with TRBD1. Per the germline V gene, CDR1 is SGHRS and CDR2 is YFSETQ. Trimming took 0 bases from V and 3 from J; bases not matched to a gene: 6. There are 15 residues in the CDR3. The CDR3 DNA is TGCGCCAGCAGCTTGGATGACAGGGCCATCTACGAGCAGTACTTC. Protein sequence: CASSLDDRAIYEQYF. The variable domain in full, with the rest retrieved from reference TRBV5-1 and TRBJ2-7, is KAGVTQTPRYLIKTRGQQVTLSCSPISGHRSVSWYQQTPGQGLQFLFEYFSETQRNKGNFPGRFSGRQFSNSRSEMNVSTLELGDSALYLCASSLDDRAIYEQYFGPGTRLTVT.

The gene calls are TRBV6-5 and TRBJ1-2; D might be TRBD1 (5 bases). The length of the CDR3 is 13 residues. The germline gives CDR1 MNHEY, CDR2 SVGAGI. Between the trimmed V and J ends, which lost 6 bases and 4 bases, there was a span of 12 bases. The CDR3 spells CASRNIGAYGYTF. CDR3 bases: TGTGCCAGCAGAAACATAGGGGCCTATGGCTACACCTTC.

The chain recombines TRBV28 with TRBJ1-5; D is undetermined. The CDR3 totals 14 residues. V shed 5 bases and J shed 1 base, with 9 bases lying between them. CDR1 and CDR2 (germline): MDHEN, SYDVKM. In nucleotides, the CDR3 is TGTGCCAGCAGTCCGTTCTCCAGCAATCAGCCCCAGCATTTT. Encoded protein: CASSPFSSNQPQHF.

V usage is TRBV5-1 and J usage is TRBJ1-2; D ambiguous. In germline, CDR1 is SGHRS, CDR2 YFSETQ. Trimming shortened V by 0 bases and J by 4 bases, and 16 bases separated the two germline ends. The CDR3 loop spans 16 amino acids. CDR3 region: CASSLESGFVGYGYTF. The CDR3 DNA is TGCGCCAGCAGCTTGGAGTCCGGGTTCGTCGGCTATGGCTACACCTTC.

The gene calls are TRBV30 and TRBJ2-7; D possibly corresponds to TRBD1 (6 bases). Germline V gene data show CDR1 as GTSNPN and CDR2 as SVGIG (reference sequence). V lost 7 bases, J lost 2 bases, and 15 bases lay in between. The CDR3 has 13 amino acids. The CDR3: CASLQGFPYEQYF. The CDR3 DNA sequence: TGTGCCTCATTACAGGGATTCCCCTACGAGCAGTACTTC. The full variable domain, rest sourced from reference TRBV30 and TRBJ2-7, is SQTIHQWPATLVQPVGSPLSLECTVEGTSNPNLYWYRQAAGRGLQLLFYSVGIGQISSEVPQNLSASRPQDRQFILSSKKLLLSDSGFYLCASLQGFPYEQYFGPGTRLTVT.

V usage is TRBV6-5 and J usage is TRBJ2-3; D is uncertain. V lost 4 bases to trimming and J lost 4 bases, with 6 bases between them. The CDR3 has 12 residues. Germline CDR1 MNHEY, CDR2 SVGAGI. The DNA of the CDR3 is TGTGCCAGCAGTTCCCCGGCAGATACGCAGTATTTT. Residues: CASSSPADTQYF.

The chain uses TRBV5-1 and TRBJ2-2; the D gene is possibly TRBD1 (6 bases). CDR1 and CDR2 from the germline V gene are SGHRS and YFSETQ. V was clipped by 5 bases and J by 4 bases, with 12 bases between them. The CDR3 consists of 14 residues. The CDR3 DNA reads TGCGCCAGCAGTTCCTTGACAGGCACCGGGGAGCTGTTTTTT. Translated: CASSSLTGTGELFF.

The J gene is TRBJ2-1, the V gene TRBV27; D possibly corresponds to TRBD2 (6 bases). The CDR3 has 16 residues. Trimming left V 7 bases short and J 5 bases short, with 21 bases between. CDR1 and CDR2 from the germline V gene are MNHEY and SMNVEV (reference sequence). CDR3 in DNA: TGTGCCAGCATCAAGCGGGTGGCCGTCAACAACAATGAGCAGTTCTTC. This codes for CASIKRVAVNNNEQFF.

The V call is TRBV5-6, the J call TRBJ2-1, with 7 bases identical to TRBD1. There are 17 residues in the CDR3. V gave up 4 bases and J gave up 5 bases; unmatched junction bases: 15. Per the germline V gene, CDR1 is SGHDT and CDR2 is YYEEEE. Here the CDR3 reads CASSRGQANTIDNEQFF. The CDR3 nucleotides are TGTGCCAGCAGCAGAGGACAGGCCAACACAATCGACAATGAGCAGTTCTTC.

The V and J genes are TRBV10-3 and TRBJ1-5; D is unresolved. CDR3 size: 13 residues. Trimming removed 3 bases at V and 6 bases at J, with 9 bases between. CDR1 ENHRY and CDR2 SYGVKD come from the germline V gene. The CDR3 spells CAISDGSGQPQHF. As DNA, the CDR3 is TGTGCCATCAGTGACGGTAGTGGTCAGCCCCAGCATTTT.

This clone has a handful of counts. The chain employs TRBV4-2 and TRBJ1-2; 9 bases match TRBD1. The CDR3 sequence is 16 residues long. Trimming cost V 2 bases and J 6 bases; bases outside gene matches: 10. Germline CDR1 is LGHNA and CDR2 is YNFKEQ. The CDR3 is CASSQPGTGSVDGYTF. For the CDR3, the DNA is TGTGCCAGCAGCCAACCCGGGACAGGGTCGGTGGATGGCTACACCTTC.

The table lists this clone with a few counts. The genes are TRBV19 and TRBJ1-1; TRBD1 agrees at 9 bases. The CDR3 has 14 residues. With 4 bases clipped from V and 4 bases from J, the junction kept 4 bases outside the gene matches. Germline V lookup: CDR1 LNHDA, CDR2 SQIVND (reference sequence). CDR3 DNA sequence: TGTGCCAGTAGTAAGGACAGGGGATCCACTGAAGCTTTCTTT. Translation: CASSKDRGSTEAFF.

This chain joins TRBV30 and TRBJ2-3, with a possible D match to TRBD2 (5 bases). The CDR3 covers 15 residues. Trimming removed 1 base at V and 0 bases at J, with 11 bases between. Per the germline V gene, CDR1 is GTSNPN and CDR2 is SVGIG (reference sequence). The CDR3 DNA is TGTGCCTGGAGTGCAGGAGGAACTAGCACAGATACGCAGTATTTT. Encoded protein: CAWSAGGTSTDTQYF.

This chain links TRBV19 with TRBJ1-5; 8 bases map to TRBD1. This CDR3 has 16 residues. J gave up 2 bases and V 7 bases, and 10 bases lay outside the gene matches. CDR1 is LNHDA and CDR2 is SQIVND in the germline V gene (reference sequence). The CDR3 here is CASTSSRGPGNQPQHF. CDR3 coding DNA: TGTGCCAGTACCAGCAGCAGGGGGCCTGGCAATCAGCCCCAGCATTTT.

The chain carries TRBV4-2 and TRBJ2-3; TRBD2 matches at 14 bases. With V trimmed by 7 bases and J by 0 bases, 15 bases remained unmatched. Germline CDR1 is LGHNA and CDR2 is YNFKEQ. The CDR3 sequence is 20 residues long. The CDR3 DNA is TGTGCCAGCACCAAAAATCGGACTAGCGGGAGGCACCCTAGCACAGATACGCAGTATTTT. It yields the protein CASTKNRTSGRHPSTDTQYF.

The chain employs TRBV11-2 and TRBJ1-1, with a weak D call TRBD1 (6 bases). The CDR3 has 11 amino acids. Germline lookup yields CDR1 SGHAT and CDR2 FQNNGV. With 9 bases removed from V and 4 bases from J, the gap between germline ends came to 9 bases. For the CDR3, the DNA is TGTGCCAGTACAGGGAGCACTGAAGCTTTCTTT. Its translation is CASTGSTEAFF.

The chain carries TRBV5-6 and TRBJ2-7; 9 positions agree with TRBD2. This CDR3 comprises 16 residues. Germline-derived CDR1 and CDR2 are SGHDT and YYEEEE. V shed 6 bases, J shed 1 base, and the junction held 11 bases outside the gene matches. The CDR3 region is CASTPRGRGRSYEQYF. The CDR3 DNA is TGTGCCAGCACCCCACGCGGGAGGGGGCGATCCTACGAGCAGTACTTC. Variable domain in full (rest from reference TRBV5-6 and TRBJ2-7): DAGVTQSPTHLIKTRGQQVTLRCSPKSGHDTVSWYQQALGQGPQFIFQYYEEEERQRGNFPDRFSGHQFPNYSSELNVNALLLGDSALYLCASTPRGRGRSYEQYFGPGTRLTVT.

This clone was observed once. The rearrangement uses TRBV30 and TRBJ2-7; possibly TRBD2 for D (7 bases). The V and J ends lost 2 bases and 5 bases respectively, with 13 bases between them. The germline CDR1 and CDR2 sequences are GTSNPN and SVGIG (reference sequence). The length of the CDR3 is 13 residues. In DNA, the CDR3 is TGTGCCTGGAGTAGGGGGGGGCTTGACGAGCAGTACTTC. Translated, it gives CAWSRGGLDEQYF.

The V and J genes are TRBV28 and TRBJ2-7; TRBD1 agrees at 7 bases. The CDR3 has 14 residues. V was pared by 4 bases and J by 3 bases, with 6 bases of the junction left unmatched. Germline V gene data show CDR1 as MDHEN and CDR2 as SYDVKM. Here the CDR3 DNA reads TGTGCCAGCAGTTACAGGGGTGGTGTCTACGAGCAGTACTTC. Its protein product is CASSYRGGVYEQYF. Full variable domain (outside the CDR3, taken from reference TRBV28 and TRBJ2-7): DVKVTQSSRYLVKRTGEKVFLECVQDMDHENMFWYRQDPGLGLRLIYFSYDVKMKEKGDIPEGYSVSREKKERFSLILESASTNQTSMYLCASSYRGGVYEQYFGPGTRLTVT.

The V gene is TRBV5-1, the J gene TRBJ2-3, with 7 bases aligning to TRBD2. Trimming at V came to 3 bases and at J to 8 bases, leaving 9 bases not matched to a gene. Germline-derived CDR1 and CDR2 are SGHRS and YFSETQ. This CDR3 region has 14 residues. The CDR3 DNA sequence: TGCGCCAGCAGCTCCGGACTAGAATCAGCTACGCAGTATTTT. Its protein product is CASSSGLESATQYF.

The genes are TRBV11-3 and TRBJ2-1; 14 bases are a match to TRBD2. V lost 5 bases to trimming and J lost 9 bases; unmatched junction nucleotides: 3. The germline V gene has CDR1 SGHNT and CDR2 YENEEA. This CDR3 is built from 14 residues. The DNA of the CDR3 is TGTGCCAGCAGCCAAGGACTAGCGGGGGGTGAGCAGTTCTTC. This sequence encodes CASSQGLAGGEQFF.

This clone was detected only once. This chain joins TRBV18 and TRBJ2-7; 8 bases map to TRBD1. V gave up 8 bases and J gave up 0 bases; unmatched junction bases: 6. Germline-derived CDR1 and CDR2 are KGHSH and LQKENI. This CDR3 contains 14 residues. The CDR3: CASRRDRFSYEQYF. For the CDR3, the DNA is TGTGCCAGCCGACGGGACAGGTTCTCCTACGAGCAGTACTTC.